This is a list of T cell receptor beta chains from one sample in a study of shared clonotypes between healthy human individuals. Data came from immunoSEQ multiplex PCR; TCRdb stores just in-frame clones and leaves some out. The table includes around 530,000 clones, just over 75% detected once. The sequencing sample was made of PBMCs. All receptors derive from a woman between 40 and 50 years old in good health. Some clones in this sample may be carry-over from other donors' samples. The CDR3 runs from the conserved cysteine through the conserved F or W. A D gene is named only where the DNA matches it firmly. The size field is filled for only some rows; it gives once, few, many or a size class.

TRBV15	NA	NA	TRBJ2-7	TGTGCCACCAGCAGAGATGGCGGAAAAGGCTACGAGCAGTACTTC	CATSRDGGKGYEQYF
TRBV2	NA	TRBD2	TRBJ2-7	TGTGCCAGCAGTGAAGGAGCGGGAGGGTGGAACGAGCAGTACTTC	CASSEGAGGWNEQYF
TRBV6-5	NA	TRBD1	TRBJ2-1	TGTGCCAGCAGGTGGGGACAGGGGTTCAATGAGCAGTTCTTC	CASRWGQGFNEQFF
TRBV4-2	NA	TRBD1	TRBJ2-4	TGTGCCAGCAGCCAAACCAACAGGGGAGCCAAAAACATTCAGTACTTC	CASSQTNRGAKNIQYF
TRBV5-1	NA	NA	TRBJ2-5	TGCGCCAGCAGCTTGTATAGACGGCCCCAAGAGACCCAGTACTTC	CASSLYRRPQETQYF
TRBV30	NA	NA	TRBJ1-1	TGTGCCTGGATGTTAGGGGAGAACACCGAAGCTTTCTTT	CAWMLGENTEAFF
TRBV14	few	NA	TRBJ1-2	TGTGCCAGCAGCCCCGGACCCAACTATGGCTACACCTTC	CASSPGPNYGYTF
TRBV15	NA	TRBD1	TRBJ1-2	TGTGCCACCAGAGGTACAGGGGACTTCTATGGCTACACCTTC	CATRGTGDFYGYTF
TRBV9	NA	NA	TRBJ1-2	TGTGCCAGCACCACGGGGTACCCTAACTATGGCTACACCTTC	CASTTGYPNYGYTF
TRBV7-3	few	NA	TRBJ1-2	TGTGCCAGCAGCTTACGAGGTTCACAGGGCCTTACCTTC	CASSLRGSQGLTF
TRBV14	NA	TRBD2	TRBJ2-5	TGTGCCAGCAGTCTACTAGCGGGGCAAGAGACCCAGTACTTC	CASSLLAGQETQYF
TRBV4-3	many	TRBD1	TRBJ2-1	TGCGCCAGCAGCCCAGATGAGGGACAGGGGTACAATGAGCAGTTCTTC	CASSPDEGQGYNEQFF
TRBV10-3	NA	NA	TRBJ1-1	TGTGCCATCAGTGAGACCAGGGACTCTGAAGCTTTCTTT	CAISETRDSEAFF
TRBV15	NA	NA	TRBJ2-4	TGTGCCACCAGCACCCTAGCCAAAAACATTCAGTACTTC	CATSTLAKNIQYF
TRBV28	NA	NA	TRBJ1-3	TGTGCCAGCAGTTCCGAGCTCTCTGGAAACACCATATATTTT	CASSSELSGNTIYF
TRBV18	NA	TRBD1	TRBJ1-2	TGTGCCAGCTCACCGGGGACAGATCCTAACTATGGCTACACCTTC	CASSPGTDPNYGYTF
TRBV27	NA	TRBD1	TRBJ2-4	TGTGCCAGCAGTCCCCGACAGGGGACAAACATTCAGTACTTC	CASSPRQGTNIQYF
TRBV2	NA	NA	TRBJ1-5	TGTGCCAGCAAGTCCGTGGATCAGCCCCAGCATTTT	CASKSVDQPQHF
TRBV7-2	few	NA	TRBJ2-2	TGTGCCAGCAGGGCCCATCCGGGGGCGAACACCGGGGAGCTGTTTTTT	CASRAHPGANTGELFF